The source of this T cell receptor (beta chain) is a study of cytomegalovirus exposure and HLA in healthy donors. Measured with immunoSEQ multiplex PCR; TCRdb has only the in-frame clones, and not every one. Of approximately 160,000 clones listed, about 89% are singletons. This sequence was found in a woman aged 18-29 years in good health and CMV-seropositive. Sequencing input: PBMCs.

For the CDR3, the DNA is TGTGCCAGCAGTTTCCGGGGATCTAGGACTAGCCTCTACGAGCAGTACTTC. This gives the protein CASSFRGSRTSLYEQYF. The chain links TRBV2 to TRBJ2-7, with TRBD2 identical over 8 bases. With V trimmed by 5 bases and J by 3 bases, 15 bases remained unmatched. Germline V lookup: CDR1 SNHLY, CDR2 FYNNEI. CDR3 length: 17 amino acids. Combining the CDR3 with reference TRBV2 and TRBJ2-7 gives the whole variable domain EPEVTQTPSHQVTQMGQEVILRCVPISNHLYFYWYRQILGQKVEFLVSFYNNEISEKSEIFDDQFSVERPDGSNFTLKIRSTKLEDSAMYFCASSFRGSRTSLYEQYFGPGTRLTVT.